These T cell receptor beta chains were read from a single sample in a study of blood T cell repertoires in COVID-19. Sequencing was performed with immunoSEQ multiplex PCR; in TCRdb, only in-frame clones are kept and a portion is missing. The sample contains about 180,000 clones, 70% to 90% of which appear only once. The sample taken for sequencing was peripheral blood. The source of these receptors is a man aged 18 to 29 who had recovered from COVID-19. Each CDR3 is given with its conserved first and last residue. The order of the fields is CDR3 DNA, CDR3 protein, J gene, V gene, D gene, clone size. D genes are given only for firm matches. Rows give clone size only sometimes, using once, few, many, or a class for an expanded clone.

cdr3_nt: TGTGCCAGCAGCTTAGTTGGGGGGGCTAGCGGGTCCAACACAGATACGCAGTATTTT
cdr3_aa: CASSLVGGASGSNTDTQYF
j_call: TRBJ2-3
v_call: TRBV7-2
d_call: TRBD2
clone_size: NA

cdr3_nt: TGTGCCAGCAGCGGGACTCCCGAGGAGCAGTTCTTC
cdr3_aa: CASSGTPEEQFF
j_call: TRBJ2-1
v_call: TRBV9
d_call: NA
clone_size: NA

cdr3_nt: TGTGCCAGCAGTTTCTCAGGAAGTCAGCCCCAGCATTTT
cdr3_aa: CASSFSGSQPQHF
j_call: TRBJ1-5
v_call: TRBV12-3/TRBV12-4
d_call: NA
clone_size: once

cdr3_nt: TGTGCCAGCAGTGGCCTACGGGGACAAGAGACCCAGTACTTC
cdr3_aa: CASSGLRGQETQYF
j_call: TRBJ2-5
v_call: TRBV2
d_call: NA
clone_size: NA

cdr3_nt: TGTGCCAGCAGCAACAAAAGGTCCCCTAGCGGAAACCGTTACGAGCAGTACTTC
cdr3_aa: CASSNKRSPSGNRYEQYF
j_call: TRBJ2-7
v_call: TRBV21-1
d_call: NA
clone_size: NA

cdr3_nt: TGTGCCAGCAGTGGATGGGGAGGGTCCCACGAGCAGTACTTC
cdr3_aa: CASSGWGGSHEQYF
j_call: TRBJ2-7
v_call: TRBV2
d_call: TRBD2
clone_size: NA

cdr3_nt: TGCAGCGTTGATGAGGAACAGGGCTACGAGCAGTACTTC
cdr3_aa: CSVDEEQGYEQYF
j_call: TRBJ2-7
v_call: TRBV29-1
d_call: NA
clone_size: once

cdr3_nt: TGTGCCAGTAGTATGTCCGGGTTGAACACTGAAGCTTTCTTT
cdr3_aa: CASSMSGLNTEAFF
j_call: TRBJ1-1
v_call: TRBV19
d_call: NA
clone_size: NA

cdr3_nt: TGTGCCAGCAGTTTAAGACTCACAGGGTGGAACACTGAAGCTTTCTTT
cdr3_aa: CASSLRLTGWNTEAFF
j_call: TRBJ1-1
v_call: TRBV6-5
d_call: NA
clone_size: NA

cdr3_nt: TGTGCCAGCAGCCAAAGGGTACAGGATAACGCTGGAAACACCATATATTTT
cdr3_aa: CASSQRVQDNAGNTIYF
j_call: TRBJ1-3
v_call: TRBV14
d_call: NA
clone_size: NA

cdr3_nt: TGTGCCAGCAGTGAAGGTGCAGGCGCAAGCTACGAGCAGTACTTC
cdr3_aa: CASSEGAGASYEQYF
j_call: TRBJ2-7
v_call: TRBV6-1
d_call: NA
clone_size: NA

cdr3_nt: TGCGCCAGCAGGGGAGGGGGTAATGCTGGGGCCAACGTCCTGACTTTC
cdr3_aa: CASRGGGNAGANVLTF
j_call: TRBJ2-6
v_call: TRBV5-1
d_call: NA
clone_size: once

cdr3_nt: TGTGCCAGCAGCTGGGCGACAGGGAAAGGCTACACCTTC
cdr3_aa: CASSWATGKGYTF
j_call: TRBJ1-2
v_call: TRBV5-6
d_call: TRBD1
clone_size: NA

cdr3_nt: TGTGCCAGCAGCGAGGGGGAGACCCAGTACTTC
cdr3_aa: CASSEGETQYF
j_call: TRBJ2-5
v_call: TRBV9
d_call: NA
clone_size: NA

cdr3_nt: TGTGCCAGCAGCTTCGAGGGGGCCTCTGGAAACACCATATATTTT
cdr3_aa: CASSFEGASGNTIYF
j_call: TRBJ1-3
v_call: TRBV5-5
d_call: TRBD1
clone_size: NA

cdr3_nt: TGTGCCAGCAGCCAAGATCCGGGGATGAAGGCCGGGGAGCTGTTTTTT
cdr3_aa: CASSQDPGMKAGELFF
j_call: TRBJ2-2
v_call: TRBV4-2
d_call: NA
clone_size: NA

cdr3_nt: TGCGCCAGCAGCCATGGGACTAGCGGACAGAGGAGCTCCTACGAGCAGTACTTC
cdr3_aa: CASSHGTSGQRSSYEQYF
j_call: TRBJ2-7
v_call: TRBV4-3
d_call: TRBD2
clone_size: NA

cdr3_nt: TGTGCTAGCAGCTTAGGGCCGGGAGGGCCGACGGATACGCAGTATTTT
cdr3_aa: CASSLGPGGPTDTQYF
j_call: TRBJ2-3
v_call: TRBV7-7
d_call: TRBD2
clone_size: NA

cdr3_nt: TGTGCCAGCAGTCCTAGCGGGATGAACACAGATACGCAGTATTTT
cdr3_aa: CASSPSGMNTDTQYF
j_call: TRBJ2-3
v_call: TRBV7-2
d_call: TRBD2
clone_size: NA

cdr3_nt: TGCAGCGTTGATCTTGGGGGCAACACTGAAGCTTTCTTT
cdr3_aa: CSVDLGGNTEAFF
j_call: TRBJ1-1
v_call: TRBV29-1
d_call: NA
clone_size: NA

cdr3_nt: TGTGCCAGAGGCGCCTCACGGGCAGATACGCAGTATTTT
cdr3_aa: CARGASRADTQYF
j_call: TRBJ2-3
v_call: TRBV7-3
d_call: NA
clone_size: NA

cdr3_nt: TGCAGCGTTGTTATAGCGGGACACTACGAGCAGTACTTC
cdr3_aa: CSVVIAGHYEQYF
j_call: TRBJ2-7
v_call: TRBV29-1
d_call: TRBD2
clone_size: once

cdr3_nt: TGTGCTAGTGGTTACCAGGGGGAGACCCAGTACTTC
cdr3_aa: CASGYQGETQYF
j_call: TRBJ2-5
v_call: TRBV12-5
d_call: NA
clone_size: NA

cdr3_nt: TGTGCCAGCAGACTGGAGTCCGGCGCGGGGAGCACAGATACGCAGTATTTT
cdr3_aa: CASRLESGAGSTDTQYF
j_call: TRBJ2-3
v_call: TRBV5-4
d_call: NA
clone_size: NA

cdr3_nt: TGTGCCTGGAGTGGAGCAGGCGACAGGCCGAACTATGGCTACACCTTC
cdr3_aa: CAWSGAGDRPNYGYTF
j_call: TRBJ1-2
v_call: TRBV30
d_call: NA
clone_size: NA

cdr3_nt: TGTGCCAGCAGGGCAGGGTATGGCTACACCTTC
cdr3_aa: CASRAGYGYTF
j_call: TRBJ1-2
v_call: TRBV2
d_call: NA
clone_size: NA

cdr3_nt: TGCGCCAGCAGCTCGCTGGGCACCAACTACGAGCAGTACTTC
cdr3_aa: CASSSLGTNYEQYF
j_call: TRBJ2-7
v_call: TRBV5-1
d_call: NA
clone_size: NA

cdr3_nt: TGTGCCAGCATTGCGGGGGGGTGGACTGAAGCTTTCTTT
cdr3_aa: CASIAGGWTEAFF
j_call: TRBJ1-1
v_call: TRBV6-5
d_call: NA
clone_size: NA

cdr3_nt: TGTGCCACCAGCAGAGATTTAGGGACTTCTAATCAGCCCCAGCATTTT
cdr3_aa: CATSRDLGTSNQPQHF
j_call: TRBJ1-5
v_call: TRBV15
d_call: NA
clone_size: NA

cdr3_nt: TGTGCCAGCAGCTTAGTCCAGGGTGGAGGAAACACCATATATTTT
cdr3_aa: CASSLVQGGGNTIYF
j_call: TRBJ1-3
v_call: TRBV7-2
d_call: NA
clone_size: NA

cdr3_nt: TGTGCCAGTAGTATCTCGGACAGGGTCGCCGGGGAGCTGTTTTTT
cdr3_aa: CASSISDRVAGELFF
j_call: TRBJ2-2
v_call: TRBV19
d_call: TRBD1
clone_size: NA

cdr3_nt: TGTGCCAGCAGCTATGGGCCCGCCCACGAGCAGTACTTC
cdr3_aa: CASSYGPAHEQYF
j_call: TRBJ2-7
v_call: TRBV3-1/TRBV3-2
d_call: NA
clone_size: NA

cdr3_nt: TGCGCCAGCCGACACGGGACTCCCAACAATGAGCAGTTCTTC
cdr3_aa: CASRHGTPNNEQFF
j_call: TRBJ2-1
v_call: TRBV5-1
d_call: NA
clone_size: NA

cdr3_nt: TGTGCCAGCACCCCTGGACTAGCGGGATTCAATGAGCAGTTCTTC
cdr3_aa: CASTPGLAGFNEQFF
j_call: TRBJ2-1
v_call: TRBV6-2/TRBV6-3
d_call: TRBD2
clone_size: NA

cdr3_nt: TGCGCCAGCAGCCAAGATCACGGAGGCCGCCGTAGGGATCAGCCCCAGCATTTT
cdr3_aa: CASSQDHGGRRRDQPQHF
j_call: TRBJ1-5
v_call: TRBV4-1
d_call: NA
clone_size: few

cdr3_nt: TGTGCCATCTCGACAGGTTATAGCAATCAGCCCCAGCATTTT
cdr3_aa: CAISTGYSNQPQHF
j_call: TRBJ1-5
v_call: TRBV6-6
d_call: NA
clone_size: NA

cdr3_nt: TGTGCCAGCAGCCCCGGGACAGGCGCCTATGGCTACACCTTC
cdr3_aa: CASSPGTGAYGYTF
j_call: TRBJ1-2
v_call: TRBV7-2
d_call: TRBD1
clone_size: NA

cdr3_nt: TGCGCCAGCAGCCAGGGGGGACTAGCGGGGAACACAGATACGCAGTATTTT
cdr3_aa: CASSQGGLAGNTDTQYF
j_call: TRBJ2-3
v_call: TRBV4-3
d_call: TRBD2
clone_size: medium-sized

cdr3_nt: TGTGCCAGCAGTAGGCCGGGACAGGGGTATTACGAGCAGTACTTC
cdr3_aa: CASSRPGQGYYEQYF
j_call: TRBJ2-7
v_call: TRBV28
d_call: TRBD1
clone_size: once

cdr3_nt: TGCGCCAGCAGCCAAGATAGCGGGAGCTTTGGGGGCGAGCAGTACTTC
cdr3_aa: CASSQDSGSFGGEQYF
j_call: TRBJ2-7
v_call: TRBV4-3
d_call: TRBD2
clone_size: many

cdr3_nt: TGTGCCAGCAGTGTATTACCCGGGGGTTTCGGGGAGCTGTTTTTT
cdr3_aa: CASSVLPGGFGELFF
j_call: TRBJ2-2
v_call: TRBV27
d_call: NA
clone_size: NA

cdr3_nt: TGCGCCAGCAGCTTTGGAGGGTCGACGGAGCAGTTCTTC
cdr3_aa: CASSFGGSTEQFF
j_call: TRBJ2-1
v_call: TRBV5-1
d_call: NA
clone_size: NA

cdr3_nt: TGTGCCAGCACCCCTAGCCGAAGGGCCGGGGAGCTGTTTTTT
cdr3_aa: CASTPSRRAGELFF
j_call: TRBJ2-2
v_call: TRBV28
d_call: NA
clone_size: once

cdr3_nt: TGTGCCAGCAGGGGACAGACCGGGGGACCTGATACGCAGTATTTT
cdr3_aa: CASRGQTGGPDTQYF
j_call: TRBJ2-3
v_call: TRBV5-4
d_call: NA
clone_size: few

cdr3_nt: TGTGCCAGCAGCCAAGTCAGGGCCGGGGAGCTGTTTTTT
cdr3_aa: CASSQVRAGELFF
j_call: TRBJ2-2
v_call: TRBV3-1/TRBV3-2
d_call: NA
clone_size: NA

cdr3_nt: TGTGCCAGCGATAGTCAGGGGACCACCTACGAGCAGTACTTC
cdr3_aa: CASDSQGTTYEQYF
j_call: TRBJ2-7
v_call: TRBV28
d_call: NA
clone_size: NA